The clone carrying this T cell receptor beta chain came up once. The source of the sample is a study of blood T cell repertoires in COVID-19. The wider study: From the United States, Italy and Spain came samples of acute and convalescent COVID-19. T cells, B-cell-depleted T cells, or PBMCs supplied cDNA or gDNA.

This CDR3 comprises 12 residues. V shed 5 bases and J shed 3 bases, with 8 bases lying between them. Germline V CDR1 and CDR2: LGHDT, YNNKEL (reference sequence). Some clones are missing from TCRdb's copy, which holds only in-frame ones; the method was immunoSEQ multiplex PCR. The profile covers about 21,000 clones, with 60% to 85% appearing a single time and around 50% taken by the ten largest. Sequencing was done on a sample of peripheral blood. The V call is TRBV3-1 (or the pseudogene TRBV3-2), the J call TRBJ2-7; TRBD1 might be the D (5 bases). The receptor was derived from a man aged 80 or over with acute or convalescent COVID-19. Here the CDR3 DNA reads TGTGCCAGCAGCGCAGGGTTCTACGAGCAGTACTTC. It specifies CASSAGFYEQYF.